What follows are 23 T cell receptor beta chains derived from one specimen sequenced in a study of blood T cells in healthy people across ages. Through a sample-barcoded 5' primer and a J-beta primer mix, a second PCR was run for about 7 to 12 cycles. TCRdb used MiXCR to reprocess the 5' RACE reads, holding one entry per CDR3 protein. The sample lists over 1,200,000 distinct CDR3 sequences, 59% occurring once. The specimen sequenced was blood. Source of these receptors: a man younger than 35 in good health.

This chain joins TRBV20-1 and TRBJ1-2; TRBD1 aligns across 8 bases. CDR3 length equals 12 residues. The ends lost 5 bases at V and 7 bases at J; junction bases unmatched: 6. Germline V gene data show CDR1 as DFQATT and CDR2 as SNEGSKA (reference sequence). CDR3 nucleotide sequence: TGCAGTGCTGATGGGACAGGCCCTGGCTACACCTTC. This gives the protein CSADGTGPGYTF.

Regarding this clonotype: A junction end diverges from the germline sequence, so it may reflect a read error. The rearrangement uses TRBV7-6 and TRBJ2-5; possibly TRBD1 or TRBD2 for D (5 bases each). CDR1 SGHVS and CDR2 FNYEAQ come from the germline V gene. There are 17 residues in the CDR3. The CDR3 DNA is TGTGCCAGCAGCTTAGAGGAAGGGGCGCGCTTTGGGGAGACCCAGTATTTC. Protein product: CASSLEEGARFGETQYF.

This clonotype was counted only a few times. The chain combines TRBV10-3 with TRBJ2-4; D unresolved. Trimming took 4 bases from V and 5 from J, leaving 6 bases between them. CDR1 and CDR2 from the germline V gene are ENHRY and SYGVKD. The CDR3 sequence is 12 residues long. DNA for the CDR3: TGTGCCATCAGTGGGGCAGAAAACATTCAGTACTTC. Translated: CAISGAENIQYF.

The chain has TRBV20-1 and TRBJ2-5, with D possibly matching TRBD1 (5 bases). Trimming removed 3 bases from V and 5 bases from J, with 16 bases in between. This CDR3 region has 14 residues. CDR1 is DFQATT and CDR2 is SNEGSKA in the germline V gene (reference sequence). The CDR3 sequence: CSASGVEPGETQYF. The CDR3 bases are TGCAGTGCTAGTGGGGTAGAACCAGGGGAGACCCAGTACTTC.

The gene calls are TRBV20-1 and TRBJ2-2; TRBD1 is a possible D gene (5 bases). CDR1 is DFQATT and CDR2 is SNEGSKA in the germline V gene (reference sequence). This CDR3 contains 15 residues. Trimming removed 3 bases at V and 5 bases at J, with 16 bases between. The CDR3 nucleotides read TGCAGTGCTAGGACCCCATCAGGGTCTACCGGGGAGCTGTTTTTT. It encodes CSARTPSGSTGELFF.

This clonotype has only a few counts. The chain is built from TRBV12-5 and TRBJ2-5; D uncertain. This CDR3 is 12 amino acids long. Trimming took 6 bases from V and 2 from J, leaving 7 bases between them. Germline CDR1 and CDR2: LGHNT and FRNRAP. CDR3 loop: CASGPLQETQYF. CDR3 nucleotide sequence: TGTGCTAGTGGCCCCTTGCAAGAGACCCAGTACTTC. The entire variable domain, with the rest obtained from reference TRBV12-5 and TRBJ2-5, is as follows: DARVTQTPRHKVTEMGQEVTMRCQPILGHNTVFWYRQTMMQGLELLAYFRNRAPLDDSGMPKDRFSAEMPDATLATLKIQPSEPRDSAVYFCASGPLQETQYFGPGTRLLVL.

This clonotype was seen more than once but under ten times. This chain connects TRBV28 to TRBJ1-6; unclear D gene. The V gene lost 6 bases and the J gene lost 6 bases, with 6 bases spanning the gap. The CDR3 sequence is 12 residues long. Germline V lookup: CDR1 MDHEN, CDR2 SYDVKM. CDR3 bases: TGTGCCAGCAGGGAAGCTAATTCACCCCTCCACTTT. Translating it yields CASREANSPLHF. Using reference TRBV28 and TRBJ1-6 for the parts outside the CDR3, the full variable domain is DVKVTQSSRYLVKRTGEKVFLECVQDMDHENMFWYRQDPGLGLRLIYFSYDVKMKEKGDIPEGYSVSREKKERFSLILESASTNQTSMYLCASREANSPLHFGNGTRLTVT.

CDR3 in amino acids: CAISPRTASSYEQYF. The CDR3 nucleotides are TGTGCCATCAGTCCCCGGACAGCGAGCTCCTACGAGCAGTACTTC. The chain combines TRBV10-3 with TRBJ2-7; a weak D match, TRBD1 (6 bases). This CDR3 contains 15 residues. Trimming took 5 bases from V and 0 from J, leaving 14 bases between them. Per the germline V gene, CDR1 is ENHRY and CDR2 is SYGVKD.

V usage is TRBV20-1 and J usage is TRBJ2-1; D unclear. CDR3 size: 11 residues. Trimming cost V 6 bases and J 8 bases, with 11 bases left between them. Germline values: CDR1 DFQATT, CDR2 SNEGSKA (reference sequence). This CDR3 is CSASKRYEQFF. The CDR3 coding sequence is TGCAGTGCCTCAAAACGGTATGAGCAGTTCTTC.

The count of this clonotype is one. Here the CDR3 reads CASSPVRGMDTQYF. For the CDR3, the DNA is TGTGCCAGCTCACCGGTCAGGGGGATGGATACGCAGTATTTT. The chain links TRBV18 to TRBJ2-3; 7 bases map to TRBD1. CDR1 and CDR2 (germline): KGHSH, LQKENI. V was clipped by 3 bases and J by 6 bases; unmatched bases: 6. CDR3 length: 14 residues.

This clonotype showed up just a few times. The chain is built from TRBV4-1 and TRBJ2-4; tentative D call: TRBD2 (5 bases). CDR1 and CDR2 (germline): MGHRA, YSYEKL. V gave up 1 base and J gave up 13 bases, with 20 bases separating them. This CDR3 spans 15 amino acids. Here the CDR3 reads CASSQGVLSSGEQYF. The CDR3 DNA follows: TGCGCCAGCAGCCAAGGTGTACTATCCTCTGGGGAGCAGTACTTC.

There are a few counts of this clonotype. V usage is TRBV4-1 and J usage is TRBJ2-5; TRBD1 aligns across 8 bases. With 3 bases clipped from V and 5 bases from J, the junction kept 11 bases outside the gene matches. Looked up from germline, CDR1 is MGHRA and CDR2 is YSYEKL. The CDR3 is made up of 16 amino acids. CDR3 coding DNA: TGCGCCAGCAGCCAGGACAGGGCGGGCTTTGGGGAGACCCAGTACTTC. As protein: CASSQDRAGFGETQYF.

The chain joins TRBV10-3 to TRBJ2-7; 7 nucleotides line up with TRBD1. The CDR3 is 14 residues long. V dropped 2 bases and J dropped 4; count of bases not matched to a gene: 5. Germline V gene data show CDR1 as ENHRY and CDR2 as SYGVKD. The CDR3 bases are TGTGCCATCAGTGAGCTACAGGGGCCTTACGAGCAGTACTTC. Protein: CAISELQGPYEQYF.

Only a few counts were recorded for this clonotype. The chain joins TRBV10-3 to TRBJ2-1; 7 bases are a match to TRBD2. The V gene end was trimmed by 5 bases and the J gene end by 4 bases; junction bases not matched to a gene: 14. From germline, CDR1 is ENHRY and CDR2 SYGVKD. The CDR3 has 17 amino acids. This CDR3 reads CAISPQTGTTIYNEQFF. CDR3 sequence (DNA): TGTGCCATCAGTCCCCAAACCGGGACTACCATTTACAATGAGCAGTTCTTC.

Only a few counts were recorded for this clonotype. The chain has TRBV2 and TRBJ2-3, with D perhaps given as TRBD1 or TRBD2 (5 bases each). The CDR3 covers 16 residues. Per the germline V gene, CDR1 is SNHLY and CDR2 is FYNNEI. V was shortened by 5 bases and J by 0 bases, with 15 bases between the two germline ends. As DNA, the CDR3 is TGTGCCAGCAGTCGCTCGGGACGCACTAGCACAGATACGCAGTATTTT. Amino acids: CASSRSGRTSTDTQYF. Using reference TRBV2 and TRBJ2-3 for the parts outside the CDR3, the full variable domain is EPEVTQTPSHQVTQMGQEVILRCVPISNHLYFYWYRQILGQKVEFLVSFYNNEISEKSEIFDDQFSVERPDGSNFTLKIRSTKLEDSAMYFCASSRSGRTSTDTQYFGPGTRLTVL.

The rearrangement uses TRBV15 and TRBJ2-7; 7 nucleotides line up with TRBD1. The CDR3 length is 15 residues. The germline gives CDR1 LNHNV, CDR2 YYDKDF (reference sequence). The J segment lost 1 base and the V segment lost 0 bases, leaving 3 bases of the junction unmatched. The CDR3 reads CATSRDLQGSYEQYF. In DNA, the CDR3 is TGTGCCACCAGCAGAGATTTACAGGGGTCCTACGAGCAGTACTTC.

The genes are TRBV29-1 and TRBJ1-2; D might be TRBD1 (6 bases). The germline gives CDR1 SQVTM, CDR2 ANQGSEA. This CDR3 spans 12 amino acids. The V end lost 4 bases, the J end lost 3 bases, and 9 bases lay between the germline ends. The CDR3 bases are TGCAGCGTTGTAAAGGGGGACTATGGCTACACCTTC. Its protein product is CSVVKGDYGYTF.

This chain links TRBV29-1 with TRBJ1-2; 7 bases are shared with TRBD1. The CDR3 is 13 amino acids. Germline CDR1 and CDR2: SQVTM and ANQGSEA. V was pared by 1 base and J by 7 bases, with 6 bases of the junction left unmatched. CDR3 coding DNA: TGCAGCGTTGAAGGTGAGGGGGCGGCTGGCTACACCTTC. Amino acids: CSVEGEGAAGYTF. Full variable domain (remainder filled in from reference TRBV29-1 and TRBJ1-2): SAVISQKPSRDICQRGTSLTIQCQVDSQVTMMFWYRQQPGQSLTLIATANQGSEATYESGFVIDKFPISRPNLTFSTLTVSNMSPEDSSIYLCSVEGEGAAGYTFGSGTRLTVV.

The V and J genes are TRBV14 and TRBJ2-1; no clear D. The CDR3 totals 17 residues. Germline V lookup: CDR1 SGHDN, CDR2 FVKESK. Trimming removed 4 bases from V and 4 bases from J, with 20 bases in between. Here the CDR3 DNA reads TGTGCCAGCAGCCTCCGGCGACCAGCCTCAATTTACAATGAGCAGTTCTTC. Residues: CASSLRRPASIYNEQFF.

This clonotype has ten or more counts. The CDR3 region is CSARGETQYF. Here the CDR3 DNA reads TGCAGTGCTAGAGGGGAGACCCAGTACTTC. V gene TRBV20-1 combines with J gene TRBJ2-5; no clear D gene. The CDR3 is made up of 10 amino acids. CDR1 is DFQATT, CDR2 SNEGSKA, per germline (reference sequence). Deletions cut 1 base from V and 5 bases from J, with 2 bases between.

The chain uses TRBV2 and TRBJ1-2; D gene uncertain. Trimming removed 5 bases from V and 3 bases from J, with 10 bases in between. This CDR3 contains 13 residues. CDR1 is SNHLY, CDR2 FYNNEI, per germline. The CDR3 is CASSRRGDYGYTF. The CDR3 region has the DNA TGTGCCAGCAGTCGGCGGGGAGACTATGGCTACACCTTC.

The CDR3 spells CASSQGGWGDTEAFF. CDR3 nucleotides: TGCGCCAGCAGCCAAGGAGGGTGGGGAGACACTGAAGCTTTCTTT. The V and J genes are TRBV4-3 and TRBJ1-1; D is uncertain. The ends were cut back, 1 base at V and 3 bases at J, with 12 bases in the middle. The V gene's germline CDR1 is LGHNA and CDR2 YSLEER. This CDR3 is 15 amino acids long.

The chain uses TRBV3-1 and TRBJ2-3, with 10 bases matching TRBD2. From germline, CDR1 is LGHDT and CDR2 YNNKEL (reference sequence). V trimming: 2 bases; J trimming: 9 bases; junction bases outside the gene matches: 2. The CDR3 has 13 residues. The CDR3 nucleotides read TGTGCCAGCAGCCAACAGCGGGGGGGCACGCAGTATTTT. Protein: CASSQQRGGTQYF.